This T cell receptor (beta chain) was recovered during a study of T cells in Graves' hyperthyroidism and ophthalmopathy. The CDR3 contains 12 residues. Trimming shortened V by 0 bases and J by 10 bases, and 4 bases separated the two germline ends. The germline V gene encodes CDR1 SEHNR and CDR2 FQNEAQ (reference sequence). RNA transcripts were the template for amplifying TCR beta CDR3 regions. First-round RT-PCR of the TCR CDR3 relied on the HTBI primer set. TCRdb independently ran MiXCR on the multiplex PCR reads; one entry per CDR3 protein. The data contain 700,000 or so distinct CDR3 sequences, roughly 15% of them singletons. Among ophthalmopathy patients, the Clinical Activity Score reached at least 3, the NOSPECS grade reached at least 4, and duration remained under 3 months.

This clonotype was sampled from a woman in her forties or fifties with Graves' ophthalmopathy. The chain has TRBV7-9 and TRBJ1-6; D is uncertain. Sequencing used blood. As DNA, the CDR3 is TGTGCCAGCAGCTTAGCGGAATCACCCCTCCACTTT. It translates to CASSLAESPLHF. Full variable domain (remainder filled in from reference TRBV7-9 and TRBJ1-6): DTGVSQNPRHKITKRGQNVTFRCDPISEHNRLYWYRQTLGQGPEFLTYFQNEAQLEKSRLLSDRFSAERPKGSFSTLEIQRTEQGDSAMYLCASSLAESPLHFGNGTRLTVT.